Reported below is one T cell receptor beta chain. What it recognizes is unknown. This entry belongs to a study of radiation and T cells in renal cell carcinoma. Profiled with immunoSEQ multiplex PCR; TCRdb holds only in-frame clones, not every one. Of more than 75,000 clones in the sample, approximately 80% are singletons; the top ten hold approximately 6.4%. Germline lookup yields CDR1 LGHNA and CDR2 YNFKEQ. V was cut by 1 base and J by 8 bases, with 8 bases left in between. This CDR3 has 13 amino acids. Study-level results: In blood, top tumor clones expanded by 2 weeks, shrinking by 4.

Time point of the sample: baseline pretreatment blood. As to treatment: 15 Gy SBRT to primary tumor, nephrectomy 4 weeks later. The chain links TRBV4-2 to TRBJ2-2; D call uncertain. The TCR comes from a man in his sixties with renal cell carcinoma. Sequences were derived from blood, sampled from a patient whose treatment included radiotherapy and nephrectomy. The DNA of the CDR3 is TGTGCCAGCAGCCAAGCTGAGGCAGGGGAGCTGTTTTTT. Translated: CASSQAEAGELFF.